What follows are 22 T cell receptor beta chains derived from one specimen sequenced in a study of neurological immune-mediated disorders. TCRdb re-called the 5' RACE reads through MiXCR, storing one row per CDR3 protein. The sample comprises tens of thousands of distinct CDR3 sequences, approximately 4.1% of which are singletons, and 2.9% rests with the top ten. The sequenced sample consisted of PBMCs. The receptors originated from a man aged 50 or older with multiple sclerosis.

The chain joins TRBV12-3 or TRBV12-4 to TRBJ2-5, with D perhaps assigned TRBD1 or TRBD2 (6 bases each). The V gene lost 6 bases and the J gene lost 2 bases, with 10 bases spanning the gap. The CDR3 has 13 residues. The CDR3 bases are TGTGCCAGCAGAAGGGGGGCGCAAGAGACCCAGTACTTC. It yields the protein CASRRGAQETQYF.

This clonotype showed up many times. The chain couples TRBV7-9 to TRBJ1-4; D not resolved. Germline-derived CDR1 and CDR2 are SEHNR and FQNEAQ (reference sequence). Trimming removed 4 bases at V and 4 bases at J, with 4 bases between. The CDR3 has 12 amino acids. The CDR3 here is CASSSLNEKLFF. CDR3 coding DNA: TGTGCCAGCAGCTCACTTAATGAAAAACTGTTTTTT.

In its sample, this clonotype was seen many times. The chain carries TRBV21-1 and TRBJ2-2. TRBV21-1 is tagged as a pseudogene. The CDR3 covers 13 residues. Here the CDR3 DNA reads TGTGCCAGCAGCAAAGCGCACACCGGGGAGCTGTTTTTT. Translation: CASSKAHTGELFF.

This sequence joins TRBV24-1 and TRBJ2-3, with D uncertain. This CDR3 contains 13 residues. Trimming cost V 9 bases and J 4 bases, with 13 bases left between them. Looked up from germline, CDR1 is KGHDR and CDR2 is SFDVKD. The CDR3: CATESDKADTQYF. The DNA of the CDR3 is TGTGCCACCGAAAGCGATAAGGCAGATACGCAGTATTTT.

The table lists this clonotype with many counts. This chain links TRBV5-1 with TRBJ1-2; no reliable D call. Trimming removed 5 bases from V and 2 bases from J, with 10 bases in between. Germline loops: CDR1 SGHRS, CDR2 YFSETQ. This CDR3 contains 13 residues. CDR3 coding DNA: TGCGCCAGCAGACCAGACACCAACTATGGCTACACCTTC. Protein product: CASRPDTNYGYTF.

The chain has TRBV3-1 and TRBJ2-2; a possible D gene is TRBD2 (5 bases). The CDR3 length is 17 residues. Germline loops: CDR1 LGHDT, CDR2 YNNKEL (reference sequence). V lost 2 bases to trimming and J lost 6 bases, with 19 bases between them. For the CDR3, the DNA is TGTGCCAGCAGCCAACATCCAACGGGAATCGGGGCCGGGGAGCTGTTTTTT. This gives the protein CASSQHPTGIGAGELFF.

This clonotype has a count of ten or more. J is TRBJ1-4 and V is TRBV4-1, with D perhaps matching TRBD1 (6 bases). Germline lookup yields CDR1 MGHRA and CDR2 YSYEKL. V lost 2 bases to trimming and J lost 0 bases, with 10 bases between them. CDR3 length: 16 amino acids. CDR3 bases: TGCGCCAGCAGCCAACAGGGGAAAGCAACTAATGAAAAACTGTTTTTT. It is translated as CASSQQGKATNEKLFF.

This clonotype was counted ten times or more. This sequence joins TRBV7-6 and TRBJ1-3, with TRBD1 matching over 9 bases. CDR1 is SGHVS, CDR2 FNYEAQ, per germline. After removal of 5 bases from V and 4 bases from J, the junction contained 9 bases not matched to a gene. The CDR3 contains 16 residues. The CDR3 coding sequence is TGTGCCAGCAGCCGAAACAGGGGGCCATCGGGAAACACCATATATTTT. Translating it yields CASSRNRGPSGNTIYF.

Many counts were recorded for this clonotype. The V and J genes are TRBV12-3 or TRBV12-4 and TRBJ2-4; perhaps TRBD2 as D (7 bases). The germline V and J ends were trimmed by 10 bases and 5 bases, with 15 bases remaining between them. This CDR3 is 13 amino acids long. The CDR3: CANARGAENIQYF. DNA of the CDR3: TGTGCCAATGCCCGGGGGGCGGAAAACATTCAGTACTTC.

This clonotype has at least ten counts. The chain is built from TRBV5-5 and TRBJ1-1, with TRBD1 matching over 8 bases. Germline values: CDR1 SGHKS, CDR2 YYEKEE (reference sequence). This CDR3 is 14 amino acids long. V was clipped by 8 bases and J by 2 bases; unmatched bases: 8. The CDR3, as DNA: TGTGCCAGTGTACAGACAGGGGTAAACACTGAAGCTTTCTTT. Its protein product is CASVQTGVNTEAFF.

Regarding this clonotype: A much larger clone lies a single base off, so this may be a read error. CDR3 sequence: CSVVGGGLTKKIQYF. In DNA form, the CDR3 reads TGCAGCGTTGTAGGGGGCGGTTTGACCAAAAAAATTCAGTACTTC. This chain uses TRBV29-1 with TRBJ2-4, with 7 bases fitting TRBD1. The CDR3 contains 15 residues. Germline CDR1 SQVTM, CDR2 ANQGSEA.

This clonotype was found many times. The genes are TRBV5-1 and TRBJ2-5; D call uncertain. V gave up 5 bases and J gave up 0 bases, with 8 bases separating them. The CDR3 is 13 amino acids. Germline values: CDR1 SGHRS, CDR2 YFSETQ. In DNA form, the CDR3 reads TGCGCCAGCAGTTTTAGGTACCAAGAGACCCAGTACTTC. Protein product: CASSFRYQETQYF.

V and J are TRBV28 and TRBJ2-3; D possibly matches TRBD1 or TRBD2 (5 bases each). V was clipped by 6 bases and J by 0 bases, with 19 bases between them. Germline V gene data show CDR1 as MDHEN and CDR2 as SYDVKM. The CDR3 spans 17 residues. CDR3 DNA sequence: TGTGCCAGCAGCCCCCTCGGGGCCCAGGGTAGCACAGATACGCAGTATTTT. Translating gives CASSPLGAQGSTDTQYF.

This clonotype appeared many times. The V and J genes are TRBV4-2 and TRBJ2-1, with D perhaps TRBD2 (7 bases). V lost 0 bases and J 2 bases, leaving 11 bases between the germline ends. The CDR3 totals 16 residues. CDR1 and CDR2 from the germline V gene are LGHNA and YNFKEQ. The CDR3 reads CASSQESGGAYNEQFF. Written as DNA, the CDR3 is TGTGCCAGCAGCCAAGAGTCGGGGGGCGCCTACAATGAGCAGTTCTTC.

This clonotype has a count of ten or more. V usage is TRBV5-1 and J usage is TRBJ2-5, with D unclear. CDR3 length equals 12 residues. Germline-derived CDR1 and CDR2 are SGHRS and YFSETQ. Trimming pared 7 bases from V and 3 bases from J, leaving 10 bases between. The CDR3 reads CASGLGKETQYF. CDR3 in DNA: TGCGCCAGCGGGTTGGGGAAAGAGACCCAGTACTTC. Full variable domain (rest looked up from reference TRBV5-1 and TRBJ2-5): KAGVTQTPRYLIKTRGQQVTLSCSPISGHRSVSWYQQTPGQGLQFLFEYFSETQRNKGNFPGRFSGRQFSNSRSEMNVSTLELGDSALYLCASGLGKETQYFGPGTRLLVL.

A note on this clonotype: The CDR3 end shows no conserved phenylalanine or tryptophan, and so a read error is likely. V usage is TRBV3-1 and J usage is TRBJ2-4, with D unclear. Trimming shortened V by 3 bases and J by 1 base, and 4 bases separated the two germline ends. CDR1 is LGHDT, CDR2 YNNKEL, per germline (reference sequence). This CDR3 has 13 residues. This chain's CDR3 is CASSQGAKNIQYN. As DNA, the CDR3 is TGTGCCAGCAGCCAGGGTGCCAAAAACATTCAGTACAAC.

This clonotype has a count of ten or more. The rearrangement links TRBV18 to TRBJ2-1; D unresolved. Germline lookup yields CDR1 KGHSH and CDR2 LQKENI. V was pared by 2 bases and J by 7 bases, with 6 bases between. This CDR3 region has 12 residues. The CDR3 bases are TGTGCCAGCTCACCATCAGTTAATGAGCAGTTCTTC. It specifies CASSPSVNEQFF. Full variable domain (rest looked up from reference TRBV18 and TRBJ2-1): NAGVMQNPRHLVRRRGQEARLRCSPMKGHSHVYWYRQLPEEGLKFMVYLQKENIIDESGMPKERFSAEFPKEGPSILRIQQVVRGDSAAYFCASSPSVNEQFFGPGTRLTVL.

There are a few counts of this clonotype. This sequence joins TRBV14 and TRBJ1-1, with a weak D call TRBD1 (6 bases). Germline CDR1 reads SGHDN; CDR2 reads FVKESK. Deletions cut 4 bases from V and 2 bases from J, with 14 bases between. This CDR3 region has 15 residues. As DNA, the CDR3 is TGTGCCAGCAGCCGAGCGGGGGCGAGAAACACTGAAGCTTTCTTT. Translated, it gives CASSRAGARNTEAFF.

This clonotype occurred a few times. The V gene is TRBV7-7, the J gene TRBJ2-7; 11 bases are shared with TRBD2. The CDR3 consists of 16 residues. Trimming took 3 bases from V and 1 from J; bases not matched to a gene: 5. CDR1 and CDR2 (germline): SSHAT, FNYEAQ (reference sequence). The CDR3 DNA sequence: TGTGCCAGCAGCTTTGTAAGACTAGCGGGATCCTACGAGCAGTACTTC. Translated, it gives CASSFVRLAGSYEQYF. Combining the CDR3 with reference TRBV7-7 and TRBJ2-7 gives the whole variable domain GAGVSQSPRYKVTKRGQDVTLRCDPISSHATLYWYQQALGQGPEFLTYFNYEAQPDKSGLPSDRFSAERPEGSISTLTIQRTEQRDSAMYRCASSFVRLAGSYEQYFGPGTRLTVT.

This clonotype was detected many times. Here the CDR3 DNA reads TGCGCCAGCAGCTTGGGACTGAACACCGGGGAGCTGTTTTTT. The encoded protein is CASSLGLNTGELFF. The chain combines TRBV5-1 with TRBJ2-2; no clear D gene. Germline V gene sequence: CDR1 SGHRS, CDR2 YFSETQ. This CDR3 spans 14 amino acids. With 0 bases removed from V and 1 base from J, the gap between germline ends came to 4 bases.

The chain carries TRBV15 and TRBJ2-3; 11 bases map to TRBD2. V dropped 8 bases and J dropped 5; count of bases not matched to a gene: 12. CDR3 size: 16 residues. Per germline, CDR1 LNHNV and CDR2 YYDKDF (reference sequence). The CDR3 is CATGSLAGELVDTQYF. DNA of the CDR3: TGTGCCACCGGCTCACTAGCGGGAGAGTTGGTAGATACGCAGTATTTT.

This clonotype was seen more than once but under ten times. A much larger clone lies one base from this, so it may be a read error. The chain has TRBV27 and TRBJ2-2; the D gene could be TRBD1 or TRBD2 (5 bases each). V gave up 5 bases and J gave up 6 bases, with 10 bases separating them. CDR1 and CDR2 (germline): MNHEY, SMNVEV (reference sequence). This CDR3 contains 13 residues. The CDR3 DNA follows: TGTGCCAGCAGTATCACGGGGCCCGGGGAGCTGTTTTTT. Translation gives CASSITGPGELFF.